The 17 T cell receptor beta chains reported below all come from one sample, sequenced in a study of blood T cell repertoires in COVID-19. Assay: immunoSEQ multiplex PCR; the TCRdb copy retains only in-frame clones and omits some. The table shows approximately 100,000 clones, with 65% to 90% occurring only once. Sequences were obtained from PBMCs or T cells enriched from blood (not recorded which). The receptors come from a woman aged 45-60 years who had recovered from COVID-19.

CDR3 sequence (DNA): TGTGCCAGCAGCGATTCGGACAGGGGGAACACTGAAGCTTTCTTT. Translating it yields CASSDSDRGNTEAFF. The chain links TRBV6-5 to TRBJ1-1, with 9 positions matching TRBD1. Germline CDR1 and CDR2: MNHEY and SVGAGI. The CDR3 covers 15 residues. Trimming at V came to 6 bases and at J to 1 base, leaving 6 bases not matched to a gene.

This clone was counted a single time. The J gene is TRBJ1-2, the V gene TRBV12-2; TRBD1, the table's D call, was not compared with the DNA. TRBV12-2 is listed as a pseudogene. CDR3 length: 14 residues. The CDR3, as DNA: TGTGCAAGTCGCTTAGCAGGGGCGAGCTATGGCTACACCTTC. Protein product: CASRLAGASYGYTF.

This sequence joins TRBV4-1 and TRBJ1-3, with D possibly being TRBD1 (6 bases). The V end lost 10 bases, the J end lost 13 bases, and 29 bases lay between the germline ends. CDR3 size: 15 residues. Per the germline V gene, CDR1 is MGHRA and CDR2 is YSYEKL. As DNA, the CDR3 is TGCGCCACGACGAACAGGGTTAATATGAGGGGCACTATATATTTT. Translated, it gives CATTNRVNMRGTIYF.

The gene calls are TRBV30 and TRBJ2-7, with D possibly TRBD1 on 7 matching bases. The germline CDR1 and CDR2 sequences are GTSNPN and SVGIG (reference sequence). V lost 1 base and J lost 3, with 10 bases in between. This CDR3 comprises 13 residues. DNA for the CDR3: TGTGCCTGGAGTGGTCAGGGGGGCTACGAGCAGTACTTC. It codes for CAWSGQGGYEQYF.

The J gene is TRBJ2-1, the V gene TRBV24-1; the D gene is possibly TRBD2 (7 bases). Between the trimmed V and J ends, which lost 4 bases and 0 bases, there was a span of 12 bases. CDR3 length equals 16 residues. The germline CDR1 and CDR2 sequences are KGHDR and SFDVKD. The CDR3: CATSESAGASYNEQFF. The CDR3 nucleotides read TGTGCCACCAGTGAGTCCGCGGGGGCCTCCTACAATGAGCAGTTCTTC.

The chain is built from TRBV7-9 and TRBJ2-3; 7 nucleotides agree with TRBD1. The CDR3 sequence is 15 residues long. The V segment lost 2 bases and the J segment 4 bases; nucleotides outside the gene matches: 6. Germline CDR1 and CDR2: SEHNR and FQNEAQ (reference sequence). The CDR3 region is CASSLTGVIADTQYF. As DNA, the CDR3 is TGTGCCAGCAGCTTAACAGGGGTGATCGCAGATACGCAGTATTTT. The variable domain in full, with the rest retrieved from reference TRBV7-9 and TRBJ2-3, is DTGVSQNPRHKITKRGQNVTFRCDPISEHNRLYWYRQTLGQGPEFLTYFQNEAQLEKSRLLSDRFSAERPKGSFSTLEIQRTEQGDSAMYLCASSLTGVIADTQYFGPGTRLTVL.

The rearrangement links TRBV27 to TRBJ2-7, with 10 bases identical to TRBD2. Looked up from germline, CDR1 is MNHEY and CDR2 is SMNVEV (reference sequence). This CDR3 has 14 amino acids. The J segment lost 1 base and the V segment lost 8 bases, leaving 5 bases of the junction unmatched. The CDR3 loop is CASRISGGSYEQYF. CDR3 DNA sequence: TGTGCCAGCCGGATTAGCGGGGGGTCCTACGAGCAGTACTTC.

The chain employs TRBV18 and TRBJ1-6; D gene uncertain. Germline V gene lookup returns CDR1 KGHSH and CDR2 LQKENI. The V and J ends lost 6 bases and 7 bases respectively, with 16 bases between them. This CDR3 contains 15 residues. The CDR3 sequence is CASSGLDLINSPLHF. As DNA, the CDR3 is TGTGCCAGCTCCGGATTGGACTTAATCAATTCACCCCTCCACTTT.

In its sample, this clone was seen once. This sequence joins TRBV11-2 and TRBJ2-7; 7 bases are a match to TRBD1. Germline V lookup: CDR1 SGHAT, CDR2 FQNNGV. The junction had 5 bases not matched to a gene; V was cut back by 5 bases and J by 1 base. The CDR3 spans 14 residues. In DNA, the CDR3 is TGTGCCAGCAGCCCGGGACAGCTGTCCTACGAGCAGTACTTC. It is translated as CASSPGQLSYEQYF.

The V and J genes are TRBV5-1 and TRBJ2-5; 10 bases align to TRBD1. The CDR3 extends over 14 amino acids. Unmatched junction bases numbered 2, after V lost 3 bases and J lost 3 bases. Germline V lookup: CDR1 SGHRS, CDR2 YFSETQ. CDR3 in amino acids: CASSYGQGEETQYF. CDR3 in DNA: TGCGCCAGCAGCTATGGACAGGGGGAAGAGACCCAGTACTTC.

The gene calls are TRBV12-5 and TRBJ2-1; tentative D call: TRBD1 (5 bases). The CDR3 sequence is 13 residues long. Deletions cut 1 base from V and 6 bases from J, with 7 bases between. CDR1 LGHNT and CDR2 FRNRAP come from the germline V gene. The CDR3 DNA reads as TGTGCTAGTGGTTTGGAAGGGGTCAATGAGCAGTTCTTC. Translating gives CASGLEGVNEQFF.

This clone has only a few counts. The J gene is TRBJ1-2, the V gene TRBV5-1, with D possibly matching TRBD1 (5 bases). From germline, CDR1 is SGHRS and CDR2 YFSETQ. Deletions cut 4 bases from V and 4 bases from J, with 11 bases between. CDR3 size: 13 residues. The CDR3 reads CASSVTGGYGYTF. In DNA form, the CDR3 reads TGCGCCAGCAGCGTGACCGGGGGCTATGGCTACACCTTC.

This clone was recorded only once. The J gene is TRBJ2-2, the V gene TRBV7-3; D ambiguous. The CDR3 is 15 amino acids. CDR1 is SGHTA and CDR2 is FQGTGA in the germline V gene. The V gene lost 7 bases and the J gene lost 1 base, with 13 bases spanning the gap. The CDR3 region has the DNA TGTGCCAGCACTCCATTCAACAGGAACACCGGGGAGCTGTTTTTT. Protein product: CASTPFNRNTGELFF.

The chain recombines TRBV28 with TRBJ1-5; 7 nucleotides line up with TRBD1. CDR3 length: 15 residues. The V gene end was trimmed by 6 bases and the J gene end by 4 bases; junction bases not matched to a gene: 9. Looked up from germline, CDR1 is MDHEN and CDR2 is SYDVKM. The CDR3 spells CASRLNRGGNQPQHF. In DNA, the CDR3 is TGTGCCAGCAGGTTAAACAGGGGTGGGAATCAGCCCCAGCATTTT.

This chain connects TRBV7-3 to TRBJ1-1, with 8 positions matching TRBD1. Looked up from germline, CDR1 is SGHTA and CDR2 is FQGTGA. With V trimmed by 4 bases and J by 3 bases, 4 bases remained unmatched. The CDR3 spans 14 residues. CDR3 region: CASSSTGVDTEAFF. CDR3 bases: TGTGCCAGCAGCTCGACAGGGGTGGACACTGAAGCTTTCTTT. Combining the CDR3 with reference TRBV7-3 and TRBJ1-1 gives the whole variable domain GAGVSQTPSNKVTEKGKYVELRCDPISGHTALYWYRQSLGQGPEFLIYFQGTGAADDSGLPNDRFFAVRPEGSVSTLKIQRTERGDSAVYLCASSSTGVDTEAFFGQGTRLTVV.

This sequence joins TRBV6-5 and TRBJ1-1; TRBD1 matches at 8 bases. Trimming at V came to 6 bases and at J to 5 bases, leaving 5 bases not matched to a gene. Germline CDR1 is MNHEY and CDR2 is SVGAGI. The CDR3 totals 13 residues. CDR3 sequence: CASRDRDRTEAFF. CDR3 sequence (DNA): TGTGCCAGCAGGGACCGGGACAGGACTGAAGCTTTCTTT.

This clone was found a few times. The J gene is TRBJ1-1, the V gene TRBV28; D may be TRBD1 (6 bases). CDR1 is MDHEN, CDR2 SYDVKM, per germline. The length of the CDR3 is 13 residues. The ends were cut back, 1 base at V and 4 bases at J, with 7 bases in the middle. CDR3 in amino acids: CASSLLQGTEAFF. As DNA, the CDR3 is TGTGCCAGCAGTTTATTACAGGGCACTGAAGCTTTCTTT.